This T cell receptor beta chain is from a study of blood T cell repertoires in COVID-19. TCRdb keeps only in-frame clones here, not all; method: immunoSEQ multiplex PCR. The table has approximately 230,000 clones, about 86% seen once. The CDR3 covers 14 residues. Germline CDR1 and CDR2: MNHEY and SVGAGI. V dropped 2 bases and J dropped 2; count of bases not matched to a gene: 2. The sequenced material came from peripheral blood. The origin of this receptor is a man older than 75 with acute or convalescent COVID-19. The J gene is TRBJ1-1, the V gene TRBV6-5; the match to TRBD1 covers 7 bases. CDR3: CASSYNRGNTEAFF. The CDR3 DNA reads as TGTGCCAGCAGTTACAACAGGGGAAACACTGAAGCTTTCTTT.